A single sample gave rise to the 17 T cell receptor beta chains below, sequenced in a study of shared clonotypes between healthy human individuals. Sequencing was performed with immunoSEQ multiplex PCR; in TCRdb, only in-frame clones are kept and a portion is missing. The repertoire includes about 1 million clones, about three quarters of them detected once, and about 1.5% sits in the top ten. The specimen sequenced was memory CD4+ T cells sorted from blood. The subset was: CD45RA-negative fraction. These TCRs come from a man younger than 35 in good health.

This clone was detected once. V usage is TRBV6-1 and J usage is TRBJ2-7; 7 bases match TRBD2. Germline V gene lookup returns CDR1 MNHNS and CDR2 SASEGT. The CDR3 contains 16 residues. J was trimmed by 4 bases and V by 3 bases; bases with no gene match: 12. The CDR3 DNA reads TGTGCCAGCAGTGATTCATACGGGGGGAAACTATACGAGCAGTACTTC. The encoded protein is CASSDSYGGKLYEQYF.

This sequence joins TRBV18 and TRBJ1-2, with 10 bases fitting TRBD1. Germline V gene lookup returns CDR1 KGHSH and CDR2 LQKENI. Trimming removed 4 bases from V and 2 bases from J; junction bases left unmatched: 1. This CDR3 spans 14 amino acids. Here the CDR3 reads CASSRDRGNYGYTF. In DNA form, the CDR3 reads TGTGCCAGCTCACGGGACAGGGGAAACTATGGCTACACCTTC.

CDR3 residues: CASSPISGTVGHGYTF. The CDR3 coding sequence is TGTGCCAGCAGTCCAATTTCCGGGACGGTCGGTCATGGCTACACCTTC. The V call is TRBV28, the J call TRBJ1-2; D is perhaps TRBD1 (5 bases). The V and J ends lost 5 bases and 6 bases respectively, with 22 bases between them. CDR3 size: 16 residues. The V gene's germline CDR1 is MDHEN and CDR2 SYDVKM.

V and J are TRBV30 and TRBJ1-5; 8 bases are a match to TRBD1. Germline CDR1 reads GTSNPN; CDR2 reads SVGIG (reference sequence). Trimming removed 2 bases from V and 7 bases from J; junction bases left unmatched: 13. The CDR3 covers 16 residues. DNA of the CDR3: TGTGCCTGGAGTTTTCCAGGGGGCGGAGGAGGACAGCCCCAGCATTTT. Encoded protein: CAWSFPGGGGGQPQHF. The full variable domain, in which reference TRBV30 and TRBJ1-5 provide the parts outside the CDR3, is SQTIHQWPATLVQPVGSPLSLECTVEGTSNPNLYWYRQAAGRGLQLLFYSVGIGQISSEVPQNLSASRPQDRQFILSSKKLLLSDSGFYLCAWSFPGGGGGQPQHFGDGTRLSIL.

The table lists this clone with a few counts. The genes are TRBV9 and TRBJ1-2; D is undetermined. CDR3 length: 12 residues. The V end was cut by 3 bases, the J end by 1 base, with 4 bases between. Germline V gives CDR1 SGDLS, CDR2 YYNGEE. CDR3 in DNA: TGTGCCAGCAGCGCTGTTAACTATGGCTACACCTTC. It yields the protein CASSAVNYGYTF.

The CDR3 region is CASSVSKGETQYF. Written as DNA, the CDR3 is TGTGCCAGCAGCGTTTCGAAGGGGGAGACCCAGTACTTC. This rearrangement joins TRBV5-6 to TRBJ2-5, with D possibly being TRBD1 (5 bases). This CDR3 is built from 13 residues. Germline CDR1 SGHDT, CDR2 YYEEEE. The V end was cut by 4 bases, the J end by 5 bases, with 12 bases between.

This sequence joins TRBV5-6 and TRBJ2-5; D possibly matches TRBD1 or TRBD2 (6 bases each). V was clipped by 4 bases and J by 5 bases, with 18 bases between them. This CDR3 comprises 15 residues. The germline gives CDR1 SGHDT, CDR2 YYEEEE. The CDR3 DNA follows: TGTGCCAGCAGCCGTCAGGGGTTTAGCGGCGAGACCCAGTACTTC. Amino acids: CASSRQGFSGETQYF.

This clone was seen only a few times. This CDR3 reads CASRRLAGANVLTF. The DNA of the CDR3 is TGTGCCTCCCGTAGGCTAGCTGGGGCCAACGTCCTGACTTTC. V and J are TRBV19 and TRBJ2-6, with D unresolved. The CDR3 totals 14 residues. Trimming cost V 11 bases and J 2 bases, with 13 bases left between them. In germline, CDR1 is LNHDA, CDR2 SQIVND (reference sequence).

This clone was recorded only once. The rearrangement links TRBV15 to TRBJ2-7; the D call may be TRBD1 or TRBD2 (5 bases each). V lost 0 bases to trimming and J lost 2 bases, with 11 bases between them. Germline values: CDR1 LNHNV, CDR2 YYDKDF (reference sequence). This CDR3 is 15 amino acids long. The CDR3 sequence: CATSRDVGPAYEQYF. CDR3 DNA: TGTGCCACCAGCAGAGATGTGGGACCGGCCTACGAGCAGTACTTC.

V and J are TRBV9 and TRBJ2-2, with 7 bases fitting TRBD2. CDR3 size: 15 residues. Trimming removed 0 bases from V and 4 bases from J; junction bases left unmatched: 3. Looked up from germline, CDR1 is SGDLS and CDR2 is YYNGEE. The CDR3 sequence is CASSVAGGTTGELFF. The CDR3 coding sequence is TGTGCCAGCAGCGTAGCGGGAGGAACCACCGGGGAGCTGTTTTTT.

V gene TRBV4-1 combines with J gene TRBJ2-5, with D possibly called TRBD1 or TRBD2 (5 bases each). V was shortened by 0 bases and J by 5 bases, with 10 bases between the two germline ends. Germline assignment: CDR1 MGHRA and CDR2 YSYEKL. This CDR3 is 14 amino acids long. The CDR3 spells CASSQDLWGETQYF. CDR3 DNA sequence: TGCGCCAGCAGCCAAGACCTGTGGGGGGAGACCCAGTACTTC.

This clone turned up a few times. The genes are TRBV2 and TRBJ2-2; no definite D call. The V and J ends lost 2 bases and 6 bases respectively, with 16 bases between them. The CDR3 is made up of 16 amino acids. From germline, CDR1 is SNHLY and CDR2 FYNNEI. CDR3 nucleotide sequence: TGTGCCAGCAGTGAAAGTGGCATACCGGCGCCCGGGGAGCTGTTTTTT. Residues: CASSESGIPAPGELFF. The variable domain in full, completed from reference TRBV2 and TRBJ2-2, reads EPEVTQTPSHQVTQMGQEVILRCVPISNHLYFYWYRQILGQKVEFLVSFYNNEISEKSEIFDDQFSVERPDGSNFTLKIRSTKLEDSAMYFCASSESGIPAPGELFFGEGSRLTVL.

Concerning this clone: One end of the junction is discordant with germline, which a read error may explain. J is TRBJ1-2 and V is TRBV10-3, with D perhaps TRBD1 (5 bases). The CDR3 consists of 17 residues. Per the germline V gene, CDR1 is ENHRY and CDR2 is SYGVKD. Here the CDR3 reads CAISESIVVEGHYGYTF. The CDR3 DNA reads as TGTGCCATCAGTGAGTCGATTGTTGTTGAGGGGCACTACGGCTACACCTTC.

On this clone: Other DNA sequences within the sample encode an identical CDR3. The V gene is TRBV7-2, the J gene TRBJ2-7; D may be TRBD2 (5 bases). The CDR3 consists of 14 residues. The germline gives CDR1 SGHTA, CDR2 FQGNSA. Trimming pared 5 bases from V and 0 bases from J, leaving 11 bases between. DNA for the CDR3: TGTGCCAGCAGCCCAAGAGGGTCCTCCTACGAGCAGTACTTC. Protein: CASSPRGSSYEQYF.

V and J are TRBV9 and TRBJ2-3; 8 bases line up with TRBD2. CDR3 size: 16 residues. V lost 4 bases to trimming and J lost 2 bases; unmatched junction nucleotides: 9. Germline values: CDR1 SGDLS, CDR2 YYNGEE. The CDR3 reads CASSPGAGANTDTQYF. DNA of the CDR3: TGTGCCAGCAGCCCTGGAGCGGGGGCCAACACAGATACGCAGTATTTT.

This clone was found many times. The chain uses TRBV30 and TRBJ1-3; D is possibly TRBD1 (5 bases). Trimming shortened V by 7 bases and J by 4 bases, and 11 bases separated the two germline ends. This CDR3 has 12 residues. Germline lookup yields CDR1 GTSNPN and CDR2 SVGIG (reference sequence). The CDR3 spells CASEGPGNTIYF. DNA of the CDR3: TGTGCCTCCGAGGGGCCCGGAAACACCATATATTTT.

The chain has TRBV6-1 and TRBJ2-2; TRBD2 aligns across 11 bases. With 0 bases clipped from V and 7 bases from J, the junction kept 4 bases outside the gene matches. The CDR3 loop spans 16 amino acids. CDR1 and CDR2 from the germline V gene are MNHNS and SASEGT. The CDR3 reads CASSEAWLAGGGELFF. CDR3 sequence (DNA): TGTGCCAGCAGTGAAGCGTGGCTAGCGGGAGGCGGGGAGCTGTTTTTT.